This T cell receptor beta chain was retrieved from a study of CD8 T cells in ankylosing spondylitis. Trimming took 5 bases from V and 9 from J; bases not matched to a gene: 17. The CDR3 extends over 18 amino acids. Germline V gene lookup returns CDR1 SGHAT and CDR2 FQNNGV. Study-level findings and limits: Reports say disease-linked clones showed up significantly more in matched ankylosing spondylitis synovial fluid. Before this, some motif variants had been reported in reactive arthritis synovial fluid and blood. Disease-linked clones were CD8+ and relatively rare in peripheral blood. Ankylosing spondylitis blood seemed to carry a telltale TCR beta motif made of roughly eight highly homologous variants.

Generation of TCR beta libraries employed quantitative 5'-RACE incorporating molecular barcodes. TCRdb processed the 5' RACE reads anew with MiXCR; each CDR3 protein has one entry. This sample has approximately 440,000 distinct CDR3 sequences, with under 20% found just once. In this sample, this clonotype turned up a few times. Antigen: not known. The sequence derives from a male donor with ankylosing spondylitis. The chain is built from TRBV11-2 and TRBJ1-6; 9 bases fit TRBD1. The sample consisted of blood, either unsorted or a sorted T cell fraction (not recorded which). CDR3 region: CASSHHGGPGQGISPLHF. In nucleotides, the CDR3 is TGTGCCAGCAGCCACCACGGGGGTCCGGGACAGGGTATTTCACCCCTCCACTTT.